Presented here are 18 T cell receptor beta chains from one specimen sequenced in a study of blood T cell repertoires in COVID-19. The table came from immunoSEQ multiplex PCR; TCRdb's copy has only in-frame clones and leaves some out. This sample carries some 120,000 clones, 70% to 90% of them seen once, and the ten largest clones take more than 3.5%. Input material: peripheral blood. The source is a woman aged 60-75 years with acute or convalescent COVID-19.

The chain employs TRBV7-8 and TRBJ2-6; unclear D gene. The CDR3 is made up of 13 amino acids. V was trimmed by 6 bases and J by 5 bases, leaving 8 bases between them. Looked up from germline, CDR1 is SGHVS and CDR2 is FQNEAQ. CDR3 DNA sequence: TGTGCCAGCAGACTCATTTGGGCCAACGTCCTGACTTTC. Translation: CASRLIWANVLTF.

CDR3 amino acids: CASSESLAGYEQYV. Here the CDR3 DNA reads TGTGCCAGCAGTGAGAGTCTAGCGGGTTACGAGCAGTACGTC. This chain connects TRBV6-4 to TRBJ2-7, with 8 bases identical to TRBD2. The CDR3 has 14 residues. The germline V gene encodes CDR1 MRHNA and CDR2 SNTAGT. With 3 bases clipped from V and 4 bases from J, the junction kept 5 bases outside the gene matches.

The chain has TRBV28 and TRBJ2-1; 7 nucleotides line up with TRBD1. V lost 2 bases to trimming and J lost 1 base; unmatched junction nucleotides: 2. Germline CDR1 is MDHEN and CDR2 is SYDVKM. The CDR3 is 15 residues long. Written as DNA, the CDR3 is TGTGCCAGCAGTTTAACAGGGGCGTCCTACAATGAGCAGTTCTTC. This encodes CASSLTGASYNEQFF.

The rearrangement joins TRBV10-3 to TRBJ1-6, with a weak D call TRBD1 (6 bases). This CDR3 is built from 14 residues. Germline V gene data show CDR1 as ENHRY and CDR2 as SYGVKD. Trimming stripped 4 bases from V and 7 bases from J, with 11 bases between. CDR3 nucleotides: TGTGCCATCAGTGGTGAGGACAGAAATTCACCCCTCCACTTT. It specifies CAISGEDRNSPLHF.

The chain uses TRBV18 and TRBJ1-2; perhaps TRBD1 as D (6 bases). From germline, CDR1 is KGHSH and CDR2 LQKENI. V was clipped by 3 bases and J by 4 bases, with 9 bases between them. CDR3 length equals 13 residues. The CDR3 sequence is CASSPGAVYGYTF. Here the CDR3 DNA reads TGTGCCAGCTCACCGGGGGCTGTCTATGGCTACACCTTC.

This clone was found once. The V gene is TRBV28, the J gene TRBJ2-3, with unresolved D. Trimming removed 2 bases at V and 8 bases at J, with 17 bases between. This CDR3 has 15 residues. CDR1 is MDHEN and CDR2 is SYDVKM in the germline V gene. The DNA of the CDR3 is TGTGCCAGCAGTTTACCCCGTACAGCCCCAGGTACGCAGTATTTT. It yields the protein CASSLPRTAPGTQYF.

This chain links TRBV6-5 with TRBJ1-1, with D maybe TRBD1 (5 bases). CDR3 length: 13 amino acids. Germline loops: CDR1 MNHEY, CDR2 SVGAGI. V lost 7 bases, J lost 2 bases, and 11 bases lay in between. As DNA, the CDR3 is TGTGCCAGCAACGGAAGGGGAAACACTGAAGCTTTCTTT. Residues: CASNGRGNTEAFF.

The chain links TRBV28 to TRBJ2-7; D is possibly TRBD2 (6 bases). V was pared by 6 bases and J by 2 bases, with 11 bases between. Germline CDR1 is MDHEN and CDR2 is SYDVKM. The CDR3 runs 13 residues. This CDR3 is CASRAGSTYEQYF. DNA of the CDR3: TGTGCCAGCAGAGCGGGCTCAACCTACGAGCAGTACTTC.

The chain is built from TRBV7-2 and TRBJ2-1, with 13 bases aligning to TRBD2. Germline trimming cut 5 bases from V and 12 bases from J; bases unmatched to any gene: 16. The CDR3 extends over 17 amino acids. The germline CDR1 and CDR2 sequences are SGHTA and FQGNSA. In DNA, the CDR3 is TGTGCCAGCAGCCAAACTAGCGGGAGGGCCAATTCCGGGGCGCAGTTCTTC. Its protein is CASSQTSGRANSGAQFF. Drawing the rest from reference TRBV7-2 and TRBJ2-1, the complete variable domain is GAGVSQSPSNKVTEKGKDVELRCDPISGHTALYWYRQSLGQGLEFLIYFQGNSAPDKSGLPSDRFSAERTGGSVSTLTIQRTQQEDSAVYLCASSQTSGRANSGAQFFGPGTRLTVL.

The chain links TRBV6-6 to TRBJ2-7; D may be TRBD1 (5 bases). The V end lost 5 bases, the J end lost 10 bases, and 18 bases lay between the germline ends. The CDR3 is 13 residues long. The germline CDR1 and CDR2 sequences are MNHNY and SVGAGI (reference sequence). The CDR3 nucleotides read TGTGCCAGCAGTCAAGTAGGGGTCAGGGTTCAGTACTTC. Translation gives CASSQVGVRVQYF.

In this sample, this clone turned up once. V gene TRBV19 combines with J gene TRBJ2-5, with D possibly matching TRBD2 (5 bases). Per germline, CDR1 LNHDA and CDR2 SQIVND (reference sequence). The CDR3 consists of 15 residues. Trimming took 1 base from V and 0 from J, leaving 9 bases between them. The CDR3 loop reads CASSIGQRYQETQYF. The CDR3 region has the DNA TGTGCCAGTAGTATAGGGCAGCGGTACCAAGAGACCCAGTACTTC.

This clone was seen a few times. The chain is built from TRBV9 and TRBJ2-1; D is possibly TRBD2 (5 bases). CDR3 size: 16 residues. The germline gives CDR1 SGDLS, CDR2 YYNGEE. V was trimmed by 2 bases and J by 8 bases, leaving 20 bases between them. The CDR3 DNA sequence: TGTGCCAGCAGCGTCACGGTAAGCGGCCCGACTGATGAGCAGTTCTTC. Its protein product is CASSVTVSGPTDEQFF.

This chain links TRBV2 with TRBJ1-4, with TRBD1 as a possible D gene (5 bases). The germline V gene encodes CDR1 SNHLY and CDR2 FYNNEI. This CDR3 has 15 residues. V was pared by 6 bases and J by 5 bases, with 16 bases between. CDR3 DNA sequence: TGTGCCAGCAGCCAGCAGGGTGGGAAAAATGAAAAACTGTTTTTT. Protein: CASSQQGGKNEKLFF.

The genes are TRBV27 and TRBJ1-1; weak D call: TRBD1 (6 bases). The CDR3 is 14 residues long. Trimming shortened V by 6 bases and J by 4 bases, and 15 bases separated the two germline ends. CDR1 is MNHEY, CDR2 SMNVEV, per germline (reference sequence). The CDR3, as DNA: TGTGCCAGCAGCCCCGACAGGTCGGGCACTGAAGCTTTCTTT. Translating it yields CASSPDRSGTEAFF.

The genes are TRBV6-5 and TRBJ2-1, with D possibly matching TRBD2 (5 bases). The CDR3 runs to 15 residues. Germline V lookup: CDR1 MNHEY, CDR2 SVGAGI. Trimming pared 6 bases from V and 4 bases from J, leaving 16 bases between. The CDR3 protein is CASRPGGAVYNEQFF. The CDR3 region has the DNA TGTGCCAGCAGACCAGGAGGCGCGGTATACAATGAGCAGTTCTTC.

This chain uses TRBV19 with TRBJ1-5; 7 positions match TRBD1. V shed 4 bases and J 4 bases; nucleotides not matched to a gene: 7. The CDR3 extends over 15 amino acids. Per the germline V gene, CDR1 is LNHDA and CDR2 is SQIVND (reference sequence). The CDR3, as DNA: TGTGCCAGTAGTACCCGACAGGGTTGGAATCAGCCCCAGCATTTT. Its protein product is CASSTRQGWNQPQHF.

The rearrangement joins TRBV7-3 to TRBJ2-1; a possible D gene is TRBD2 (5 bases). This CDR3 is 15 amino acids long. Per germline, CDR1 SGHTA and CDR2 FQGTGA. Trimming shortened V by 2 bases and J by 6 bases, and 14 bases separated the two germline ends. The CDR3 bases are TGTGCCAGCAGCTTATTCAGTGCCGGGGTCAATGAGCAGTTCTTC. This sequence encodes CASSLFSAGVNEQFF.

This clone has a single count. The chain recombines TRBV2 with TRBJ1-5; D might be TRBD1 (6 bases). The CDR3 loop spans 15 amino acids. From germline, CDR1 is SNHLY and CDR2 FYNNEI. V was trimmed by 3 bases and J by 2 bases, leaving 11 bases between them. The CDR3: CASSEGRGGNQPQHF. The CDR3 DNA reads as TGTGCCAGCAGTGAGGGCAGGGGCGGCAATCAGCCCCAGCATTTT. Looking up the rest from reference TRBV2 and TRBJ1-5 gives the full variable domain: EPEVTQTPSHQVTQMGQEVILRCVPISNHLYFYWYRQILGQKVEFLVSFYNNEISEKSEIFDDQFSVERPDGSNFTLKIRSTKLEDSAMYFCASSEGRGGNQPQHFGDGTRLSIL.